This is a list of T cell receptor beta chains from one sample in a study of pediatric ulcerative colitis. Repertoires were generated with immunoSEQ multiplex PCR, while TCRdb's copy carries only in-frame clones and drops some. The sample contains around 12,000 clones, more than 70% of which appear only once. Sequencing input: gut tissue. These receptor sequences come from a boy younger than 18 who was a control in a study of pediatric ulcerative colitis. Each CDR3 is given with its conserved first and last residue. A D gene is named only where the DNA matches it firmly. Some rows have no size entry. The others give once, few or many, or a class for an expanded clone.

>13|NA|TRBJ1-4|TRBV6-5|NA
TGTGCCAGCAGTTACAGTTCCAATGAAAAACTGTTTTTT
CASSYSSNEKLFF
>15|TRBD1|TRBJ2-5|TRBV30|NA
TGTGCCTGGAGTATCGGGACAGGTCCGCAAGAGACCCAGTACTTC
CAWSIGTGPQETQYF
>13|NA|TRBJ2-7|TRBV30|NA
TGTGCCTGGAGTGTAGACTCCTCCTACGAGCAGTACTTC
CAWSVDSSYEQYF
>14|TRBD1|TRBJ2-5|TRBV6-5|NA
TGTGCCAGCAGTTATCGGACAGGGGGAGAGACCCAGTACTTC
CASSYRTGGETQYF
>14|TRBD2|TRBJ2-7|TRBV19|NA
TGTGCCAGTAGTAAGGGACTAGCGGTCTACGAGCAGTACTTC
CASSKGLAVYEQYF
>13|NA|TRBJ2-5|TRBV9|NA
TGTGCCAGCAGCGACTTAGGGGAGGAGACCCAGTACTTC
CASSDLGEETQYF
>15|TRBD1|TRBJ2-1|TRBV19|NA
TGTGCCAGTAGTCTAACCACAGGGGCCTTCAATGAGCAGTTCTTC
CASSLTTGAFNEQFF
>17|TRBD2|TRBJ2-2|TRBV9|few
TGTGCCAGCAGCGTACCCCGGACTAGCGGCAACACCGGGGAGCTGTTTTTT
CASSVPRTSGNTGELFF
>16|NA|TRBJ1-1|TRBV5-1|NA
TGCGCCAGCAGCTTGGCCTCGACGGGGCTGGGGACTGAAGCTTTCTTT
CASSLASTGLGTEAFF
>11|TRBD2|TRBJ2-1|TRBV11-3|NA
TGTGCCAGCAGCACGCGGACTAGCGAGTTCTTC
CASSTRTSEFF
>16|NA|TRBJ2-3|TRBV5-5|NA
TGTGCCAGCAGCCCCCCACTAGCCGCTAGCACAGATACGCAGTATTTT
CASSPPLAASTDTQYF
>15|TRBD1|TRBJ1-1|TRBV28|NA
TGTGCCAGCAGTTCCTACGAGGGGGCAGGCACTGAAGCTTTCTTT
CASSSYEGAGTEAFF
>15|TRBD2|TRBJ2-7|TRBV7-9|NA
TGTGCCAGCAGCTCTTGGACTAGCGGGAGCTACGAGCAGTACTTC
CASSSWTSGSYEQYF
>14|NA|TRBJ2-3|TRBV2|NA
TGTGCCAGCAGTGTGGCCAGCATCACAGATACGCAGTATTTT
CASSVASITDTQYF
>15|NA|TRBJ1-1|TRBV11-3|NA
TGTGCCAGCAGCTTAGTCGCAGGGCTGAACACTGAAGCTTTCTTT
CASSLVAGLNTEAFF
>17|TRBD1|TRBJ1-2|TRBV5-1|few
TGCGCCAGCAGCTTGAATGACCGGACAGGGAATCGGGGTGGCTACACCTTC
CASSLNDRTGNRGGYTF
>15|NA|TRBJ2-3|TRBV21-1|NA
TGTGCCAGCAGCAAAAGGGAGGGGGCGGGAGATACGCAGTATTTT
CASSKREGAGDTQYF
>15|NA|TRBJ1-2|TRBV21-1|NA
TGTGCCAGCAGCAAAGTGGAAGGGGTTGGGTATGGCTACACCTTC
CASSKVEGVGYGYTF
>16|TRBD2|TRBJ2-5|TRBV2|NA
TGTGCCAGCAGTGGACGGACTAGCGGGTCCAAAGAGACCCAGTACTTC
CASSGRTSGSKETQYF
>15|TRBD2|TRBJ2-3|TRBV7-2|NA
TGTGCCAGCAGCTTTGATGGGAGGGCAGGGGATACGCAGTATTTT
CASSFDGRAGDTQYF
>15|TRBD2|TRBJ2-7|TRBV30|NA
TGTGCCTGGAGCCCCGGGACTAGCTTCTCCTACGAGCAGTACTTC
CAWSPGTSFSYEQYF
>14|NA|TRBJ2-7|TRBV5-6|NA
TGTGCCAGCAGTTTCGACAGGATAGGTTACGAGCAGTACTTC
CASSFDRIGYEQYF
>15|NA|TRBJ1-5|TRBV6-6|NA
TGTGCCAGCAGTTACTCGATCTCCTACGTCCAGCCCCAGCATTTT
CASSYSISYVQPQHF
>16|NA|TRBJ2-1|TRBV7-8|NA
TGTGCCAGCAGCTTAAGGGGCAGAAGCTCCTACAATGAGCAGTTCTTC
CASSLRGRSSYNEQFF
>15|NA|TRBJ1-1|TRBV12-5|NA
TGTGCTAGTGGTTTCGGGGTTGGTGTAGGAACTGAAGCTTTCTTT
CASGFGVGVGTEAFF
>12|NA|TRBJ2-3|TRBV7-9|NA
TGTGCCAGCACGCGCAACCCAGATACGCAGTATTTT
CASTRNPDTQYF
>17|TRBD1|TRBJ1-3|TRBV7-7|NA
TGTGCTAGCAGCTTAGCAGGGGGCCCCCTCTCTGGAAACACCATATATTTT
CASSLAGGPLSGNTIYF
>14|NA|TRBJ2-7|TRBV4-2|NA
TGTGCCAGCAGCCAAGGGCTAGGGGACTACGAGCAGTACTTC
CASSQGLGDYEQYF
>13|NA|TRBJ2-5|TRBV7-3|few
TGTGCCAGCAGCTTAAGCCAAACAGAGACCCAGTACTTC
CASSLSQTETQYF
>15|NA|TRBJ2-1|TRBV9|NA
TGTGCCAGCAGCGTATTCCTGGGACGAGACAATGAGCAGTTCTTC
CASSVFLGRDNEQFF
>17|NA|TRBJ1-1|TRBV7-2|NA
TGTGCCAGCAGCTTAGCCCCCGCACAAAAAAAGAACACTGAAGCTTTCTTT
CASSLAPAQKKNTEAFF
>16|NA|TRBJ2-5|TRBV4-2|NA
TGTGCCAGCAGCCAAGATGGGGCTAGGCCCGAAGAGACCCAGTACTTC
CASSQDGARPEETQYF
>16|NA|TRBJ2-3|TRBV11-3|NA
TGTGCCAGCAGCTTAGGCACACTAGGAAGCACAGATACGCAGTATTTT
CASSLGTLGSTDTQYF
>15|NA|TRBJ2-1|TRBV7-6|few
TGTGCCAGCAGCTTAGGAGGGGTGGCCGGCAATGAGCAGTTCTTC
CASSLGGVAGNEQFF
>11|NA|TRBJ2-5|TRBV2|NA
TGTGCCAGCAACGACTGGAAGACCCAGTACTTC
CASNDWKTQYF
>15|NA|TRBJ1-2|TRBV14|NA
TGTGCCAGCAGCCAAGATTTGTCGGGGGCGTCTGGCTACACCTTC
CASSQDLSGASGYTF
>14|NA|TRBJ2-2|TRBV29-1|few
TGCAGCGTTGGCCGGGGATCGAACACCGGGGAGCTGTTTTTT
CSVGRGSNTGELFF
>16|TRBD2|TRBJ2-3|TRBV7-7|NA
TGTGCTAGCAGCCAAAGAGCGGGAGGGCCGGGGGATACGCAGTATTTT
CASSQRAGGPGDTQYF
>16|TRBD1|TRBJ2-2|TRBV9|NA
TGTGCCAGCAGCGTAGCGGACAGGGGAAGGGCCGGGGAGCTGTTTTTT
CASSVADRGRAGELFF
>17|TRBD2|TRBJ2-3|TRBV19|NA
TGTGCCAGTAGTACACTAGCGGGAGGCTCGGACACAGATACGCAGTATTTT
CASSTLAGGSDTDTQYF
>13|NA|TRBJ1-2|TRBV7-3|NA
TGTGCCAGCAGCTTAAGCGGACAATATGGCTACACCTTC
CASSLSGQYGYTF
>12|NA|TRBJ1-3|TRBV30|NA
TGTGCCTGGAGTGTTTCTGGAAACACCATATATTTT
CAWSVSGNTIYF
>13|NA|TRBJ2-4|TRBV11-3|NA
TGTGCCAGCAGCTTAGTTGCAAAAAACATTCAGTACTTC
CASSLVAKNIQYF
>14|TRBD2|TRBJ2-3|TRBV6-1|NA
TGTGCCAGCAGTGACCTAGCGGGAGCAGATACGCAGTATTTT
CASSDLAGADTQYF
>15|TRBD2|TRBJ2-1|TRBV9|NA
TGTGCCAGCAGCGTAGAGGGGAGGGTTTTGAATGAGCAGTTCTTC
CASSVEGRVLNEQFF
>16|TRBD2|TRBJ2-7|TRBV25-1|few
TGTGCCAGCACCGGGACTAGCGGGGGTCTTGTGAAGGAGCAGTACTTC
CASTGTSGGLVKEQYF
>15|TRBD2|TRBJ2-1|TRBV19|NA
TGTGCCAGTAGTATAGCTAGCGGGAGATACAATGAGCAGTTCTTC
CASSIASGRYNEQFF
>14|TRBD2|TRBJ2-3|TRBV7-3|once
TGTGCCAGCAGCCAAGCGGGAGTAACAGATACGCAGTATTTT
CASSQAGVTDTQYF
>15|NA|TRBJ1-3|TRBV25-1|NA
TGTGCCAGCAGTCCACGGTGGGATTCGGGAAACACCATATATTTT
CASSPRWDSGNTIYF
>17|NA|TRBJ2-3|TRBV9|NA
TGTGCCAGCAGCGTAGGTGGGGGGCCGGGAAGCACAGATACGCAGTATTTT
CASSVGGGPGSTDTQYF
>16|TRBD2|TRBJ2-3|TRBV7-2|NA
TGTGCCAGCAGCGCCGGACTAGCGGGAGATACAGATACGCAGTATTTT
CASSAGLAGDTDTQYF
>15|NA|TRBJ1-3|TRBV7-3|NA
TGTGCCAGCAGCCCCCAGCGAGGGTCTGGAAACACCATATATTTT
CASSPQRGSGNTIYF
>16|TRBD1|TRBJ1-5|TRBV19|NA
TGTGCCAGTAGTATATTTATGGGACAGAGCAATCAGCCCCAGCATTTT
CASSIFMGQSNQPQHF
>15|NA|TRBJ2-2|TRBV23-1|NA
TGCGCCAGCAGTCAATGGGTTTTAGGCACCGGGGAGCTGTTTTTT
CASSQWVLGTGELFF
>13|TRBD1|TRBJ2-3|TRBV5-1|once
TGCGCCAGCGGACAGGGATCCGTAAATACGCAGTATTTT
CASGQGSVNTQYF